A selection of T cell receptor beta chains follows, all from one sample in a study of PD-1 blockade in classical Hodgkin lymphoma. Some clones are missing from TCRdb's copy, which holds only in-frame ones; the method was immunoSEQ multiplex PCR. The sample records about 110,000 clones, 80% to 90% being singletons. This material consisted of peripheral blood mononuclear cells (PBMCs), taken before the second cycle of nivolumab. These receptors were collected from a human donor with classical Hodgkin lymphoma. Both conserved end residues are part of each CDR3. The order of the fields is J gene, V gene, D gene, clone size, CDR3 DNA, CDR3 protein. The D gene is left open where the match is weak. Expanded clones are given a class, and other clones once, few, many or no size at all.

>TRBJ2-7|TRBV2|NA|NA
TGTGCCAGCAGGAGTGTGGGGGGTTGGCGCGACGAGCAGTACTTC
CASRSVGGWRDEQYF
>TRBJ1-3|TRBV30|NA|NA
TGTGCCTGGAGTGGTCTAGGAAACACCATATATTTT
CAWSGLGNTIYF
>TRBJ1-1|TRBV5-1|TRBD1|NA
TGCGCCAGCAGCTTGGAAGGGGGCTCGCGCAACACTGAAGCTTTTTTT
CASSLEGGSRNTEAFF
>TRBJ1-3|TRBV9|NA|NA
TGTGCCAGCAGCGTAGAGTTTTTCGGCTCTGGAAACACCATATATTTT
CASSVEFFGSGNTIYF
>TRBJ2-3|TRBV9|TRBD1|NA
TGTGCCAGCAGCGTGACAGGGGGGATTAGCACAGATACGCAGTATTTT
CASSVTGGISTDTQYF
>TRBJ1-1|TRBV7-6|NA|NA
TGTGCCAGCAGCTTAAGGGGGGAGGGGACTGAAGCTTTCTTT
CASSLRGEGTEAFF
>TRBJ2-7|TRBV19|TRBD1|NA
TGTGCCAGTAGTATAGGTAGGGGACAGGGGACCTCCGAGCAGTACTTC
CASSIGRGQGTSEQYF
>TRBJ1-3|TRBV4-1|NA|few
TGCGCCAGCAGCCTACTCGGACAGCGCTTCTCTGGAAACACCATATATTTT
CASSLLGQRFSGNTIYF
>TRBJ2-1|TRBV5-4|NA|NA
TGTGCCAGCAGCTTGGGACTATCCAATGAGCAGTTCTTC
CASSLGLSNEQFF
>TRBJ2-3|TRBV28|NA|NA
TGTGCCAGCAGTCCTCGCGGCGGGAGCACAGATACGCAGTATTTT
CASSPRGGSTDTQYF
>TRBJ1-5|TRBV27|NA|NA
TGTGCCAGCAGTTTACGCAGGGGCAGGGATCAGCCCCAGCATTTT
CASSLRRGRDQPQHF
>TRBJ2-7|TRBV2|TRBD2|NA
TGTGCCAGCAGTGGCAGACTAGCGGGAGGCTACGAGCAGTACTTC
CASSGRLAGGYEQYF
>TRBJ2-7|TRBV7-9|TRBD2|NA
TGTGCCAGCAGCGGGGAGGGACGGGCATGGGAGCAGTACTTC
CASSGEGRAWEQYF
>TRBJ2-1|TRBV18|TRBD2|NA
TGTGCCAGCTCAACCTTAGCGGGAAAGGGGTACAATGAGCAGTTCTTC
CASSTLAGKGYNEQFF
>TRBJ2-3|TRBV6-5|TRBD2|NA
TGTGCCAGCACCCAACTAGCGGGAGGGACAGATACGCAGTATTTT
CASTQLAGGTDTQYF
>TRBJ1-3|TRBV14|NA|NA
TGTGCCAGCAGCCGGAGGGCCGGGACTCTCGGAAACACCATATATTTT
CASSRRAGTLGNTIYF
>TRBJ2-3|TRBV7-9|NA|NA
TGTGCCAGCAGCCCCTCGATTAGCACAGATACGCAGTATTTT
CASSPSISTDTQYF
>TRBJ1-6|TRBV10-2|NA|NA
TGCGCCAGCAGTGAGTGGAGGGGAGGCTCCTATAATTCACCCCTCCACTTT
CASSEWRGGSYNSPLHF
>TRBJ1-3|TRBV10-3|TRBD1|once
TGTGCCATCAGTGTGGGACAGGGCCCCTCTGGAAACACCATATATTTT
CAISVGQGPSGNTIYF
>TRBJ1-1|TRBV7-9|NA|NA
TGTGCCAGCAGCCCTTGGGGCGCGGAATCGAACACTGAAGCTTTCTTT
CASSPWGAESNTEAFF
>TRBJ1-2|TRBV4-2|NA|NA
TGTGCCAGCAGCCAAGATCCGGCAGGGAGTTACTATGGCTACACCTTC
CASSQDPAGSYYGYTF
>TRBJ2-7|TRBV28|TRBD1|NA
TGTGCCAGCAGTTTAGGACAGGGGATCCACGAGCAGTACTTC
CASSLGQGIHEQYF
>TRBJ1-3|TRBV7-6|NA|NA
TGTGCCAGCAGCTTACTGGGGGGTGTGTCTGGAAACACCATATATTTT
CASSLLGGVSGNTIYF
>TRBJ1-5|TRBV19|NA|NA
TGTGCCAGTAGTATAGGTGCGACGGTAGATCAGCCCCAGCATTTT
CASSIGATVDQPQHF
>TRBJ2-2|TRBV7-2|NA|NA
TGTGCCAGCAGCCTAAAACTAGCCACGAGTCGCCCCGGGGAGCTGTTTTTT
CASSLKLATSRPGELFF
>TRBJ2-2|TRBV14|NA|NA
TGTGCCAGCATGGACGCCTTTCCCGGGGAGCTGTTTTTT
CASMDAFPGELFF
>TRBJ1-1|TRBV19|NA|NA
TGTGCCAGTAGCCTCGTGGGCCAGTTCTTAGGAGCTTTCTTT
CASSLVGQFLGAFF
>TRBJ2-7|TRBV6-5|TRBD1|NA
TGTGCCAGCAGGCAGGGACAGTTTTACGAGCAGTACTTC
CASRQGQFYEQYF
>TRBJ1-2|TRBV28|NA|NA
TGTGCCAGCAGTTTCCGGGGGCTAGGAGGCTACACCTTC
CASSFRGLGGYTF
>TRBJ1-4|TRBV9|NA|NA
TGTGCCAGCAGCGTAGGGGGGCATTCTAATGAAAAACTGTTTTTT
CASSVGGHSNEKLFF
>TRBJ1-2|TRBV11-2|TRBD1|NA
TGTGCCAGCAGCCTCGGACAGGGGGCCCCTAACTATGGCTACACCTTC
CASSLGQGAPNYGYTF
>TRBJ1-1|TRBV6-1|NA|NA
TGTGCCAGCAGGCCCCTAGGGGTGACTGAAGCTTTCTTT
CASRPLGVTEAFF
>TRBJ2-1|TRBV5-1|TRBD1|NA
TGCGCCAGCAGCTTGGATTTGGGACAGGGACAACAGGAGCAGTTCTTC
CASSLDLGQGQQEQFF
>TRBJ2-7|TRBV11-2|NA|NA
TGTGCCAGCAGCTGGCGACAGCTCCCCTACGAGCAGTACTTC
CASSWRQLPYEQYF
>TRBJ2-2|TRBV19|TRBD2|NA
TGTGCCAGCGAGACCGGGACTAGCGGGAGTAGGGAGCTGTTTTTT
CASETGTSGSRELFF
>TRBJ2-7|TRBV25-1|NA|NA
TGTGCCAGCAGAGGGGGTAGCGGTTTCTACGAGCAGTACTTC
CASRGGSGFYEQYF
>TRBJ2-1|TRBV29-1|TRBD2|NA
TGCAGCGCGCAAGCGGGAGCTCTCTACAATGAGCAGTTCTTC
CSAQAGALYNEQFF
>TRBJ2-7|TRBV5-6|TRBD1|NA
TGTGCCAGCATCGCCCCGGGACAGGGGACCTACGAGCAGTACTTC
CASIAPGQGTYEQYF
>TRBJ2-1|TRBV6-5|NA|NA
TGTGCCAGCAGTTACGGTGCTAGCAGCGGCAATGAGCAGTTCTTC
CASSYGASSGNEQFF
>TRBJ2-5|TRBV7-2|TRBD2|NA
TGTGCCAGCAGCGCGGGAGGAGCGGTCGAGACCCAGTACTTC
CASSAGGAVETQYF
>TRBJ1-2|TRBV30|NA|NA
TGTGCCTGGAAGGCCCCCCGGGGCTACACCTTC
CAWKAPRGYTF
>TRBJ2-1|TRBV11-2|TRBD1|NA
TGTGCCAGCAGCTTTCGGACAGGGTGGAATGAGCAGTTCTTC
CASSFRTGWNEQFF
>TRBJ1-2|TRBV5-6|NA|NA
TGTGCCAGCAGCTTTCTGGTGCGCAATGGCTACACCTTC
CASSFLVRNGYTF
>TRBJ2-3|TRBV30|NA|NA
TGTGCCTGGAGTGCAGGACGGGGGCTGAGAAATACGCAGTATTTT
CAWSAGRGLRNTQYF
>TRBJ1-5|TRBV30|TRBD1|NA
TGTGCCTGGAGCCCAGGGGGGAATCAGCCCCAGCATTTT
CAWSPGGNQPQHF
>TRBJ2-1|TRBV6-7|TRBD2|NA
TGTGCCAGCAGTTACGAGGCGGGAGGGTACAATGAGCAGTTCTTC
CASSYEAGGYNEQFF
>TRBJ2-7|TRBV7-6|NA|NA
TGTGCCAGCAGCTTAGGGGGACTGGGAGGGGGCTCCTACGAGCAGTACTTC
CASSLGGLGGGSYEQYF
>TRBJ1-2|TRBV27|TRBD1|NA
TGTGCCAGCAGTTTCGGGACAGTTGCTAACTATGGCTACACCTTC
CASSFGTVANYGYTF
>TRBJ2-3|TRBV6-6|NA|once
TGTGCCAGCAGTTACTTGGGCGGGAACCTGGATACGCAGTATTTT
CASSYLGGNLDTQYF
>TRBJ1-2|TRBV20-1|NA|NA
TGCAGTGCTAGTCAGGGTTTTGGCTACACCTTC
CSASQGFGYTF
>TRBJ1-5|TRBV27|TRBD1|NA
TGTGCCAGCAGTTTATCGGCGTGGCGCCAGGACAGGCGGGGGAATCAGCCCCAGCATTTT
CASSLSAWRQDRRGNQPQHF
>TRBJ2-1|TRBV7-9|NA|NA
TGTGCCAGCAGCTTAGCGAACGTGGGAGGTATTGCCTACAATGAGCAGTTCTTC
CASSLANVGGIAYNEQFF
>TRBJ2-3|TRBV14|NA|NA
TGTGCCAGCAGCCAAGCTGCGGGATGGGGCACAGATACGCAGTATTTT
CASSQAAGWGTDTQYF